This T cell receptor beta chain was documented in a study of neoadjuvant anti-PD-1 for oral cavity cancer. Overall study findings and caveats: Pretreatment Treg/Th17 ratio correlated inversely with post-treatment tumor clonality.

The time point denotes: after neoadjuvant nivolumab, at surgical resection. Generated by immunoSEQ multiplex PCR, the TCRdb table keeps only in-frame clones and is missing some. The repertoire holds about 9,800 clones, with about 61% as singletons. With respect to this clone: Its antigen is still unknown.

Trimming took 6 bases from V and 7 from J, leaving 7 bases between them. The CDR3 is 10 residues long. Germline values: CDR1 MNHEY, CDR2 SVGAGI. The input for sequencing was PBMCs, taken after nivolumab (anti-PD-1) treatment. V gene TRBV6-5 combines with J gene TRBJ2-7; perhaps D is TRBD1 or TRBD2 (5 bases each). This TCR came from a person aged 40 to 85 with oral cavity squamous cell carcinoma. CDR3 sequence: CASRGEEQYF. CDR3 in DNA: TGTGCCAGCAGAGGGGAGGAGCAGTACTTC.